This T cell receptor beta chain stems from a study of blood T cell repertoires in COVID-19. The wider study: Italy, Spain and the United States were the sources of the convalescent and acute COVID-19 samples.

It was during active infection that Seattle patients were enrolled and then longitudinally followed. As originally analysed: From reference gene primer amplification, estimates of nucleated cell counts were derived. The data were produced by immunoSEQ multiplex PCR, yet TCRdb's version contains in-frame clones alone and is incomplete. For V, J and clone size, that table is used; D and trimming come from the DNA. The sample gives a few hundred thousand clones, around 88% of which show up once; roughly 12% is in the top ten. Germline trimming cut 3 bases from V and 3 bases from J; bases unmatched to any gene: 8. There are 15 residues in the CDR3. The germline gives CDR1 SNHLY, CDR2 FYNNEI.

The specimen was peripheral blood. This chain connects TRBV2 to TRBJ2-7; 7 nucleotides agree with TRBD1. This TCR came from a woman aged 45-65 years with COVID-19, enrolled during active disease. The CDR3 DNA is TGTGCCAGCAGTGATCCAAGACAGGGTGGCTACGAGCAGTACTTC. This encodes CASSDPRQGGYEQYF.